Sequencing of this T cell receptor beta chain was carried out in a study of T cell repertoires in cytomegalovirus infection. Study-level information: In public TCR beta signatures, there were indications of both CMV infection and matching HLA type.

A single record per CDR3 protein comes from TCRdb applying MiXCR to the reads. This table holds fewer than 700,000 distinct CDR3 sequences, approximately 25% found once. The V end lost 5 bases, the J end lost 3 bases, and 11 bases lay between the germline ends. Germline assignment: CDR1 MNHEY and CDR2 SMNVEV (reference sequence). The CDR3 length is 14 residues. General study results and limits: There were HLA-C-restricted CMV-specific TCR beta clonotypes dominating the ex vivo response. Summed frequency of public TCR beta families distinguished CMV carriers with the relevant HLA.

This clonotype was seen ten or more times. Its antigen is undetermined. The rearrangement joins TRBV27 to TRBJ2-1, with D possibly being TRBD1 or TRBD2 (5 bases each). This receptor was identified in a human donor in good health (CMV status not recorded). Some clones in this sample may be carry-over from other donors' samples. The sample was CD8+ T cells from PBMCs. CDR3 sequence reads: CASSHGTDYNEQFF. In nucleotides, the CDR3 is TGTGCCAGCAGTCACGGGACGGACTACAATGAGCAGTTCTTC.